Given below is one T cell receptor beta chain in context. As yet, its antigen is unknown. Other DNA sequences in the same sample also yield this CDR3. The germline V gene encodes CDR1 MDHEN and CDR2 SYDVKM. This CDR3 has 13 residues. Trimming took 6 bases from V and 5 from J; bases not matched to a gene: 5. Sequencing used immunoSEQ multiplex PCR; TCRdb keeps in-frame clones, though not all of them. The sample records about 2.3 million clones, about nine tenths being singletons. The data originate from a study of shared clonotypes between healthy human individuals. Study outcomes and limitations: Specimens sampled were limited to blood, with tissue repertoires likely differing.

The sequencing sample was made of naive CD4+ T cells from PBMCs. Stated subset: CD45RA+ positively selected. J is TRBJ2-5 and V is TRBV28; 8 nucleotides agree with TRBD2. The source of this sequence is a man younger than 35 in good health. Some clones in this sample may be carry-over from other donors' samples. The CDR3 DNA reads TGTGCCAGCAGCTCCGGCGGGAGGGAGACCCAGTACTTC. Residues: CASSSGGRETQYF.